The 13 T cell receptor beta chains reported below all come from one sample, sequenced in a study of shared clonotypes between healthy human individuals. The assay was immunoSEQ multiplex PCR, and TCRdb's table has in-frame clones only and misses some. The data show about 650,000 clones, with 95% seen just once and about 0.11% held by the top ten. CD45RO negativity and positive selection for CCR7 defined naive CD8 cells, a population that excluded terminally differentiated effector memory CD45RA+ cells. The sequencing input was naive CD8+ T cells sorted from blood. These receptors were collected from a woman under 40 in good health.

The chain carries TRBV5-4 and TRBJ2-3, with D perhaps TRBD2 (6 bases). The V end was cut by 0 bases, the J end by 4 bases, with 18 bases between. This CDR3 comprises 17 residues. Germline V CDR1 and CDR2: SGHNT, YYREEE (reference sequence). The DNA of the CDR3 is TGTGCCAGCAGCTTGGCGGGGTGGGCTAGCGTTTCAGATACGCAGTATTTT. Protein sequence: CASSLAGWASVSDTQYF.

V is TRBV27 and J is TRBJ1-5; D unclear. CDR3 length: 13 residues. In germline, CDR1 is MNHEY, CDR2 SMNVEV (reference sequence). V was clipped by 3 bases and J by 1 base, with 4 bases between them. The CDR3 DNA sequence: TGTGCCAGCAGTTTCATGAGCAATCAGCCCCAGCATTTT. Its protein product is CASSFMSNQPQHF.

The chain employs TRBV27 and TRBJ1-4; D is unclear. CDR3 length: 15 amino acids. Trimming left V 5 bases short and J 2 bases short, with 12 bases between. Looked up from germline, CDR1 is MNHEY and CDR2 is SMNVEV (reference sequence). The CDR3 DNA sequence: TGTGCCAGCAGTCCAGGACCTGGGACTAATGAAAAACTGTTTTTT. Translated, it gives CASSPGPGTNEKLFF.

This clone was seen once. The CDR3 region is CASSLEGSTDTQYF. The CDR3 coding sequence is TGTGCCAGCAGTTTAGAAGGGAGCACAGATACGCAGTATTTT. The chain recombines TRBV28 with TRBJ2-3, with D unclear. This CDR3 contains 14 residues. Germline assignment: CDR1 MDHEN and CDR2 SYDVKM. V dropped 2 bases and J dropped 0 bases, with 6 bases sitting between them. The whole variable domain, remainder taken from reference TRBV28 and TRBJ2-3, is DVKVTQSSRYLVKRTGEKVFLECVQDMDHENMFWYRQDPGLGLRLIYFSYDVKMKEKGDIPEGYSVSREKKERFSLILESASTNQTSMYLCASSLEGSTDTQYFGPGTRLTVL.

CDR3 sequence reads: CASSDGSGLQETQYF. The CDR3 DNA reads as TGTGCCAGCAGTGACGGGTCAGGGCTGCAAGAGACCCAGTACTTC. This chain links TRBV2 with TRBJ2-5, with D perhaps matching TRBD1 (5 bases). CDR3 length: 15 amino acids. The germline gives CDR1 SNHLY, CDR2 FYNNEI. With 3 bases removed from V and 2 bases from J, the gap between germline ends came to 13 bases.

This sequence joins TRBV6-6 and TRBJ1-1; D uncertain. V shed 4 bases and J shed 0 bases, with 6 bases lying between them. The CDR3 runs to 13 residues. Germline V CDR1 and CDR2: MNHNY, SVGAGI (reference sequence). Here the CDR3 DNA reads TGTGCCAGCAGTTGGCAGGTGAACACTGAAGCTTTCTTT. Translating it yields CASSWQVNTEAFF.

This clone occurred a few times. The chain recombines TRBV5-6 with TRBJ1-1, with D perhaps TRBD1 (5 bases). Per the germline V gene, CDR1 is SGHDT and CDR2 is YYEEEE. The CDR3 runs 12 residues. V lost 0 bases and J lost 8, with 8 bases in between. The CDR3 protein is CASSLGQREAFF. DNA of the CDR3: TGTGCCAGCAGCTTGGGACAGAGAGAAGCTTTCTTT.

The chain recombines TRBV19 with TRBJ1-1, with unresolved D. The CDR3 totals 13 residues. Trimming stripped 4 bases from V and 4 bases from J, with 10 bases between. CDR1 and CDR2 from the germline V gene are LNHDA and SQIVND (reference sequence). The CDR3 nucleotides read TGTGCCAGTAGTACCCCGTGGAGCACTGAAGCTTTCTTT. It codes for CASSTPWSTEAFF.

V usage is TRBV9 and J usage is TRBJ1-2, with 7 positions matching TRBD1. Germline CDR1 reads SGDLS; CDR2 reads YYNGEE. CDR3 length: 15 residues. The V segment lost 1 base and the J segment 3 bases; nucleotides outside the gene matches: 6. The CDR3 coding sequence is TGTGCCAGCAGCGTACGTACAGGGGCGTACTATGGCTACACCTTC. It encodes CASSVRTGAYYGYTF. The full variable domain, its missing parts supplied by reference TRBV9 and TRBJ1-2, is DSGVTQTPKHLITATGQRVTLRCSPRSGDLSVYWYQQSLDQGLQFLIQYYNGEERAKGNILERFSAQQFPDLHSELNLSSLELGDSALYFCASSVRTGAYYGYTFGSGTRLTVV.

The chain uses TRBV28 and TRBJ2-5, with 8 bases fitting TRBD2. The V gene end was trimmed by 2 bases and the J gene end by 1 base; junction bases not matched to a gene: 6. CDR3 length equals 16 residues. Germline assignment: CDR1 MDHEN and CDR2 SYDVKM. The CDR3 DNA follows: TGTGCCAGCAGTTTAGGGTCGGGAGGGCGCCAAGAGACCCAGTACTTC. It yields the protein CASSLGSGGRQETQYF.

CDR3 nucleotides: TGTGCCAGCAGTTACTCGGACGGTGAAAAGGGCTACGAGCAGTACTTC. This sequence encodes CASSYSDGEKGYEQYF. This chain connects TRBV6-5 to TRBJ2-7; no definite D call. Germline CDR1 MNHEY, CDR2 SVGAGI. This CDR3 comprises 16 residues. V dropped 0 bases and J dropped 3 bases, with 15 bases sitting between them.

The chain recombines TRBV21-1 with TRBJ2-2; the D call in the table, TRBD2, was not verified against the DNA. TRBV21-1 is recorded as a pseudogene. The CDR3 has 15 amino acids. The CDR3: CASSFRDTSPGELFF. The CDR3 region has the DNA TGTGCCAGCTCTTTCCGGGATACTTCACCGGGGGAGCTGTTTTTT.

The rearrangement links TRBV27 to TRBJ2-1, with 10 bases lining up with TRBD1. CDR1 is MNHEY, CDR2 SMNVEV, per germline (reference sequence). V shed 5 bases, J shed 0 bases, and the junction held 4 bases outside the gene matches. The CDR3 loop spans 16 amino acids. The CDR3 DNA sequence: TGTGCCAGCAGTCGGGGGACAGGGGCCTCCTACAATGAGCAGTTCTTC. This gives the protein CASSRGTGASYNEQFF.